The present entry profiles one TCR beta chain with its context. Its target is not known. V lost 1 base, J lost 5 bases, and 18 bases lay in between. Germline V gives CDR1 LGHNA, CDR2 YSLEER. This CDR3 is built from 17 residues. The source of the sample is a study of cytomegalovirus exposure and HLA in healthy donors. Overall study: The early release's HLA-typed donors yielded approximately 85 million unique TCRs. Findings of the study overall: Earlier analysis looked at TCR beta V segments, and most were productive about 87% or about 30% of the time. A later analysis associated 15,000 or so TCR beta sequences with HLA alleles at a 0.05 false discovery rate. A likely sequencing artifact accounted for one observed cluster of highly shared sequence variants.

The PCR used 60 Vbeta and 13 Jbeta primers. The method was immunoSEQ multiplex PCR; TCRdb's version includes in-frame clones alone and lacks a portion of them. The data contain some 200,000 clones, roughly 77% of them seen just once; the ten biggest clones take up nearly 0.4%. The rearrangement uses TRBV4-3 and TRBJ2-1, with D possibly matching TRBD2 (6 bases). This TCR was sampled from a male donor in good health and CMV-seropositive. What was sequenced was PBMCs. DNA for the CDR3: TGCGCCAGCAGCCAAGTGGGGACGGGAGCCACCAACAATGAGCAGTTCTTC. Translation gives CASSQVGTGATNNEQFF.